Below, one TCR beta chain is given with its context. This clone has only one observation. Its antigen is unknown. Base qualities are not provided; no much larger clone lies one nucleotide away. This sample was taken from a study of T cell responses to AZD1222 COVID-19 vaccine (dated by TCRdb to the early 2020s). The study in broad terms: A total of 230 to 250 trial participants underwent TCR sequencing, of whom 207 had received two doses of AZD1222 and around 25 had received two doses of the MenACWY control vaccine. Enrollment into the trials was organized by age into subgroups of 18-55, 56-69 and 70-plus years, and those subgroups contained roughly 140, 27 and 60 TCR-sequenced participants, respectively. Overall study results and their limits: The whole spike protein was spanned by vaccine-associated CD4 TCRs, and dominant responses were seen in regions 160-218 and 743-854. Conclusions about previously exposed vaccinees were limited because only five to seven AZD1222 recipients were SARS-CoV-2 seropositive at baseline. Because no day 14 peak-response samples were available, the repertoires could be characterized only after the peak T cell response. Spike-specific TCR breadth and depth rose significantly after two AZD1222 doses compared with day 0 and with MenACWY recipients. The 56-69-year group was small, and its depth increase did not reach significance, likely because of low power. Reportedly, almost half of the unique spike-specific TCRs recognized epitopes lying outside the regions that are mutated in the B.1.351 and B.1.1.7 variants. Participants were mostly white British and included more females than males, and it was suggested by the authors that clonal diversity may have been underestimated.

The time point tag for this specimen amounts to: baseline before first vaccination. The treatment or condition tag for this specimen amounts to: meningococcal conjugate vaccine given as trial control. Vaccinee samples were obtained from the UK trials COV001 and COV002, which included a single-blind randomized controlled phase 2/3 trial of AZD1222 (ChAdOx1 nCoV-19) in healthy adults. Trial participant PBMC samples were collected at day 0 and day 28 after the second dose for TCRbeta chain sequencing. The germline ends are 10 bases apart after V is trimmed by 5 bases and J by 0 bases. The CDR3 starts with the cysteine, ends with the phenylalanine, and has 14 residues. Solely the CDR3 DNA is kept, with 42 bases framed from the first base. Looking up the germline V gene (reference sequence) yields CDR1 SEHNR and CDR2 FQNEAQ. The CDR3 regions of human TCRbeta chains were analyzed by immunosequencing. The authors processed their data as follows. TCRs in the repertoires were compared against a reference library of SARS-CoV-2-specific TCRs that had been generated with the MIRA antigen-specificity platform. Breadth meant the fraction of unique TCRs that were SARS-CoV-2-associated, whereas depth meant the fraction of total T cells that were SARS-CoV-2-associated. Using the MIRA data, each spike-specific TCR was mapped to the spike region that the TCR reacts to and placed in a CD4 or CD8 class. Log10-transformed breadth and depth values were compared by one-way ANOVA with Sidak's multiple comparisons tests. Imported from immuneACCESS, the table was reduced by TCRdb to in-frame sequences with V and J called. These copies leave out some clones; in studies compared against another copy, an unresolved V gene accounts for under half, and the cause of the remainder is not known. V and J calls and clone size come straight from that table; D and trimming were deduced from the DNA. This sample gives 160,000 or so clones in total; roughly 94% of them show up just once. The ten largest clones take up 4.4% of the sample.

This TCR derives from an adult in good health. Recombination linked TRBV7-9 to TRBJ1-1, with the D gene call left open. The specimen comprised peripheral blood, sampled on day 0 of MenACWY control vaccination. The CDR3 sequence is CASSARDLNTEAFF. The DNA is as follows: TGTGCCAGCAGCGCCCGGGATCTGAACACTGAAGCTTTCTTT.